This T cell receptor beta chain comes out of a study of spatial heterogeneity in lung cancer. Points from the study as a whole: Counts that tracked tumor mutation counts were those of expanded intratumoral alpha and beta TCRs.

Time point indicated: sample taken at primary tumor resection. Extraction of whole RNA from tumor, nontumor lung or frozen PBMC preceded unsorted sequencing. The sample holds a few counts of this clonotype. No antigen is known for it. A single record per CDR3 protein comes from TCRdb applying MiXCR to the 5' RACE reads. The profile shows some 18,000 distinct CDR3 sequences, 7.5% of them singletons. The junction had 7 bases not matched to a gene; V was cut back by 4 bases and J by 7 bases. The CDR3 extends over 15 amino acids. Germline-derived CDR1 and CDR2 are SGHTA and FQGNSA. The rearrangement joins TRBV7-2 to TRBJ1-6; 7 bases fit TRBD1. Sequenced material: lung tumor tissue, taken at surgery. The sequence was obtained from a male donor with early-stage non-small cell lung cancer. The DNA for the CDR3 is TGTGCCAGCAGCTCCGAGACAGGGAGGAATTCACCCCTCCACTTT. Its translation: CASSSETGRNSPLHF.